The source of this T cell receptor (beta chain) is a study of blood T cell repertoires in COVID-19. Study details: T cells, B-cell-depleted T cells, or PBMCs provided the cDNA or gDNA that served as material.

Germline V gives CDR1 KGHSH, CDR2 LQKENI. V lost 6 bases, J lost 5 bases, and 23 bases lay in between. The CDR3 is 16 amino acids. In the original processing: Using reference gene primer amplification, nucleated cell counts were estimated. Some clones are missing from TCRdb's copy, which holds only in-frame ones; the method was immunoSEQ multiplex PCR. D and trimming were read from the DNA, whereas the V and J calls and clone size are those reported in that table. The sample records about 200,000 clones, approximately 88% being singletons. The sequence came from a man aged 60 to 69 who had recovered from COVID-19. Sequencing was carried out using peripheral blood. This chain connects TRBV18 to TRBJ2-7; D may be TRBD1 (6 bases). In nucleotides, the CDR3 is TGTGCCAGCTCCGAGGAACAGGGTGGTCTCGGTCACGAGCAGTACTTC. Translation gives CASSEEQGGLGHEQYF. The entire variable domain, with the rest obtained from reference TRBV18 and TRBJ2-7, is as follows: NAGVMQNPRHLVRRRGQEARLRCSPMKGHSHVYWYRQLPEEGLKFMVYLQKENIIDESGMPKERFSAEFPKEGPSILRIQQVVRGDSAAYFCASSEEQGGLGHEQYFGPGTRLTVT.